This TCR beta chain derives from a study of tumor and adjacent non-tumor tissue in lung cancer (dated by TCRdb to about 2018). At the level of the whole study: Patients with adenocarcinoma (about 12), squamous cell carcinoma (2) and small cell lung cancer (1) were included in the cohort. The approximately 15 patients were aged roughly 31 to 80 years, included 10 men and 5 women, and had TNM stage I to III disease. A total of some 130 million productive TCRbeta reads were generated by sequencing, corresponding to an average of approximately 4 million reads per sample. The study compared bulk TCRbeta repertoires from lung tumor tissue and matched distant non-tumor lung tissue of some 15 lung cancer patients. Some 31 paired specimens, one tumor and one normal lung sample per patient, were profiled by TCRbeta CDR3 sequencing. Paper-wide results and their limitations: Significantly higher TCR diversity (inverse Simpson) was observed in tumor tissue than in normal lung tissue (approximately 400 vs 170, P = 0.0075, Mann-Whitney U test). Younger patients had significantly higher TCR diversity, and higher tumor TCR diversity was associated with shorter overall and disease-free survival. The sequencing platform is not named in the methods, and unique molecular identifiers are not mentioned. With only about 16 patients in the cohort, the authors noted that larger samples and more detailed clinical data are needed. In normal lung, the top 100 clones accounted for a significantly larger cumulative share of the repertoire than in tumor tissue. Because peripheral blood was not sequenced, blood TCRbeta repertoires in the lung cancer patients of the study were not examined.

Libraries were made using multiplex PCR. TCRdb names Illumina HiSeq 2500 as the instrument used. TCRbeta libraries were constructed through three rounds of nested PCR with primers (Table S4) according to protocols modified from ARM-PCR. PCR products of 200-500 bp were gel-excised and purified with the QIAquick gel extraction kit before sequencing. The published analysis was carried out like this. Trimmomatic was used to clean the reads, FLASH was used to merge the reads into complete CDR3 sequences, and MiTCR was used to assign the reads to V(D)J germline segments. Clonal diversity was calculated as the inverse Simpson's index using VDJtools. A read counted as productive if the sequence was in-frame and lacked a premature stop codon. In-frame beta chains were kept once TCRdb had trimmed the public reads at Q25 with fastp and called clones with MiXCR. Each CDR3 protein gets just one entry, which takes the most common genes and DNA from the rows behind it. TCRdb, rather than the study authors, made the V and J calls. In this sample the table shows approximately 90,000 distinct CDR3 sequences, around 59% of which occur a single time. Of the sample, around 15% falls within the top ten clones.

In this sample, this clonotype turned up a few times. Its antigen is unknown. A junction end diverges from the germline sequence, so it may reflect a read error. RNA was extracted from bulk unsorted tissue and checked for quality with a NanoDrop ND-1000 and an Agilent 2100. The donors were newly diagnosed lung cancer patients admitted for thoracic surgery in China from August to November 2014 who had not received prior chemotherapy. Patients with previous radiotherapy or chemotherapy, or with another concurrent cancer, were excluded from the study. Surgical tissue pieces of about 1-2 cm3 were preserved in RNAlater solution and stored at -80 °C until use. This sequence was found in a man in his 70s with non-small cell lung cancer. The sample taken for sequencing was lung tumor tissue.

This receptor has the CDR3 CASSSPRGRGSSGANILTF. The DNA reads TGTGCCAGCAGCTCCCCGAGGGGAAGAGGGAGTTCTGGGGCCAACATCCTGACTTTC. The rearrangement combines TRBV11-2 with TRBJ2-6; the D region may be TRBD1 or TRBD2, each matching 5 bases equally. The CDR3 contains 19 residues, cysteine and phenylalanine counted. The only DNA kept is the CDR3, 57 bases in frame from the first base. The germline V gene gives CDR1 as SGHAT and CDR2 as FQNNGV.